One sample yielded the 17 T cell receptor beta chains listed below, sequenced in a study of beta chain features in type 1 diabetes. Study findings and constraints: TCRB CDR3s from Type 1 diabetes patients were moderately but significantly shorter in all four CD4+ subsets.

Antigens for these TCRs are unknown. All of the isolated RNA was reverse transcribed, so expressed TCRB transcripts were sequenced. Sequenced by immunoSEQ multiplex PCR; TCRdb stores in-frame clones only, minus some. The sample lists about 48,000 clones, approximately 45% occurring once. The sequenced sample consisted of Tregs from blood. These receptors came from a man aged 30 to 39 with type 1 diabetes.

J is TRBJ1-5 and V is TRBV4-2; TRBD1 matches at 8 bases. V trimming: 1 base; J trimming: 5 bases; junction bases outside the gene matches: 4. Germline V gene sequence: CDR1 LGHNA, CDR2 YNFKEQ. The CDR3 has 15 amino acids. The CDR3 DNA follows: TGTGCCAGCAGCCAAGCAGGGGGCGGGGATCAGCCCCAGCATTTT. Translated, it gives CASSQAGGGDQPQHF.

The chain couples TRBV30 to TRBJ2-1; no definite D call. Trimming took off 5 bases at V and 9 bases at J, with 11 bases between the two ends. CDR3 length equals 11 residues. Per the germline V gene, CDR1 is GTSNPN and CDR2 is SVGIG (reference sequence). CDR3 nucleotides: TGTGCCTGGGTCCGCGGAGTTGAGCAGTTCTTC. Protein: CAWVRGVEQFF. Full variable domain (rest looked up from reference TRBV30 and TRBJ2-1): SQTIHQWPATLVQPVGSPLSLECTVEGTSNPNLYWYRQAAGRGLQLLFYSVGIGQISSEVPQNLSASRPQDRQFILSSKKLLLSDSGFYLCAWVRGVEQFFGPGTRLTVL.

V usage is TRBV18 and J usage is TRBJ2-7; possible D gene TRBD1, 5 bases. The germline V gene has CDR1 KGHSH and CDR2 LQKENI. The CDR3 consists of 11 residues. Trimming shortened V by 4 bases and J by 5 bases, and 6 bases separated the two germline ends. The CDR3 bases are TGTGCCAGCTCACAGGGGAACGAGCAGTACTTC. Its protein is CASSQGNEQYF.

The V and J genes are TRBV29-1 and TRBJ2-3; D gene unclear. CDR1 and CDR2 (germline): SQVTM, ANQGSEA. Trimming removed 6 bases at V and 6 bases at J, with 10 bases between. CDR3 size: 11 residues. CDR3 sequence: CSVLTADTQYF. The CDR3 DNA follows: TGCAGCGTCCTGACTGCTGATACGCAGTATTTT.

The chain recombines TRBV2 with TRBJ2-7; D not resolved. The CDR3 runs 13 residues. CDR1 is SNHLY and CDR2 is FYNNEI in the germline V gene. Between the trimmed V and J ends, which lost 8 bases and 1 base, there was a span of 12 bases. CDR3 DNA: TGTGCCAGCGGTAGAGTAGTGTCCTACGAGCAGTACTTC. It specifies CASGRVVSYEQYF.

The chain couples TRBV7-3 to TRBJ2-2; 7 nucleotides agree with TRBD1. Losses at the gene ends were 2 bases for V and 4 bases for J; bases not matched to a gene: 7. Germline CDR1 SGHTA, CDR2 FQGTGA. This CDR3 has 16 amino acids. CDR3 amino acids: CASSLGSRGSTGELFF. The CDR3 coding sequence is TGTGCCAGCAGCTTAGGTAGCAGGGGGTCCACCGGGGAGCTGTTTTTT.

The rearrangement joins TRBV2 to TRBJ1-4; 7 positions match TRBD1. The CDR3 extends over 14 amino acids. Trimming took 6 bases from V and 8 from J; bases not matched to a gene: 9. Germline loops: CDR1 SNHLY, CDR2 FYNNEI. The CDR3 protein is CASRRGDSREKLFF. The CDR3 nucleotides are TGTGCCAGCAGGAGGGGGGACAGTCGGGAAAAACTGTTTTTT. Using reference TRBV2 and TRBJ1-4 for the parts outside the CDR3, the full variable domain is EPEVTQTPSHQVTQMGQEVILRCVPISNHLYFYWYRQILGQKVEFLVSFYNNEISEKSEIFDDQFSVERPDGSNFTLKIRSTKLEDSAMYFCASRRGDSREKLFFGSGTQLSVL.

This rearrangement joins TRBV19 to TRBJ1-5; D is unresolved. V was pared by 2 bases and J by 6 bases, with 5 bases between. Germline V CDR1 and CDR2: LNHDA, SQIVND (reference sequence). This CDR3 spans 12 amino acids. The CDR3 is CASSIRGQPQHF. CDR3 DNA: TGTGCCAGTAGTATACGAGGTCAGCCCCAGCATTTT. The full variable domain, its missing parts supplied by reference TRBV19 and TRBJ1-5, is DGGITQSPKYLFRKEGQNVTLSCEQNLNHDAMYWYRQDPGQGLRLIYYSQIVNDFQKGDIAEGYSVSREKKESFPLTVTSAQKNPTAFYLCASSIRGQPQHFGDGTRLSIL.

This clone was found many times. The chain recombines TRBV7-9 with TRBJ1-1; D is undetermined. Germline CDR1 SEHNR, CDR2 FQNEAQ (reference sequence). CDR3 length: 13 residues. V shed 4 bases and J shed 1 base, with 7 bases lying between them. The CDR3 sequence is CASSSISNTEAFF. CDR3 DNA sequence: TGTGCCAGCAGCTCTATATCGAACACTGAAGCTTTCTTT.

This chain links TRBV6-5 with TRBJ1-2; weak D call: TRBD1 (5 bases). Germline loops: CDR1 MNHEY, CDR2 SVGAGI. The CDR3 spans 14 residues. Deletions cut 5 bases from V and 4 bases from J, with 14 bases between. CDR3 nucleotides: TGTGCCAGCAGTCCTTTGACAGCGTCCTATGGCTACACCTTC. Its protein is CASSPLTASYGYTF.

The rearrangement links TRBV18 to TRBJ2-3; 12 bases are a match to TRBD2. V lost 4 bases and J lost 0; bases outside the gene matches: 8. This CDR3 is 18 amino acids long. CDR1 KGHSH and CDR2 LQKENI come from the germline V gene. CDR3 sequence: CASSQTGTSGPSTDTQYF. The CDR3 bases are TGTGCCAGCTCACAGACCGGGACTAGCGGGCCTAGCACAGATACGCAGTATTTT.

This chain uses TRBV4-2 with TRBJ1-1; D is possibly TRBD1 (6 bases). The CDR3 consists of 17 residues. Trimming removed 3 bases at V and 0 bases at J, with 17 bases between. CDR1 and CDR2 from the germline V gene are LGHNA and YNFKEQ. CDR3 protein: CASSHALRTALNTEAFF. CDR3 nucleotide sequence: TGTGCCAGCAGCCACGCTTTAAGGACAGCGCTGAACACTGAAGCTTTCTTT.

This clone was counted a few times. V gene TRBV7-2 combines with J gene TRBJ2-3, with 10 positions matching TRBD2. The germline V gene has CDR1 SGHTA and CDR2 FQGNSA. The CDR3 sequence is 17 residues long. With V trimmed by 1 base and J by 5 bases, 9 bases remained unmatched. The CDR3 DNA sequence: TGTGCCAGCAGCTTAGGAGCTAGCGGGAGTGGGAAAGATACGCAGTATTTT. Translated, it gives CASSLGASGSGKDTQYF.

The chain uses TRBV28 and TRBJ2-4; 9 bases are shared with TRBD1. The CDR3 has 14 residues. V shed 4 bases, J shed 8 bases, and the junction held 6 bases outside the gene matches. Germline V CDR1 and CDR2: MDHEN, SYDVKM. CDR3 amino acids: CASSSGQGPDIQYF. Written as DNA, the CDR3 is TGTGCCAGCAGTTCTGGACAGGGGCCGGACATTCAGTACTTC.

The genes are TRBV15 and TRBJ1-1; no clear D. Trimming took 3 bases from V and 5 from J, leaving 4 bases between them. The V gene's germline CDR1 is LNHNV and CDR2 YYDKDF (reference sequence). The CDR3 has 11 residues. In DNA, the CDR3 is TGTGCCACCAGCAGGTTAACTGAAGCTTTCTTT. Its translation: CATSRLTEAFF.

The V and J genes are TRBV7-2 and TRBJ2-7; D ambiguous. The CDR3 is made up of 12 amino acids. The germline gives CDR1 SGHTA, CDR2 FQGNSA. The V end was cut by 5 bases, the J end by 6 bases, with 11 bases between. The chain's CDR3 is CASSQEAAEQYF. The CDR3 DNA reads TGTGCCAGCAGCCAAGAGGCAGCCGAGCAGTACTTC.

CDR3 coding DNA: TGTGCCAGCAGCTCCCCCCTCCGGGGCGCGGGGCAAGAGACCCAGTACTTC. This encodes CASSSPLRGAGQETQYF. This chain uses TRBV9 with TRBJ2-5; D is possibly TRBD2 (6 bases). Germline V gene sequence: CDR1 SGDLS, CDR2 YYNGEE. V gave up 4 bases and J gave up 2 bases, with 21 bases separating them. CDR3 size: 17 residues.